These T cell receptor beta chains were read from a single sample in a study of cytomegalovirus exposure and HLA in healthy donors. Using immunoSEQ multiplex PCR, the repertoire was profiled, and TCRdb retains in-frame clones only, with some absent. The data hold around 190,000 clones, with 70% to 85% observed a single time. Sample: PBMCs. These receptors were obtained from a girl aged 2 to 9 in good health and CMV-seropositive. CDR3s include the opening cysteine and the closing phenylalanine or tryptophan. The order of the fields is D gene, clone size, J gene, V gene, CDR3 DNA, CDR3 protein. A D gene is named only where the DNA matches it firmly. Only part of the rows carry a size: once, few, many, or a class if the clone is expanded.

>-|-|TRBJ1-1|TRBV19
TGTGCCAGTAGTATGAGCGCTCCCCGTGGGGCTTTCTTT
CASSMSAPRGAFF
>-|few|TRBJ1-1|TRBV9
TGTGCCAGCAGCGTAGGGCGGTACACTGAAGCTTTCTTT
CASSVGRYTEAFF
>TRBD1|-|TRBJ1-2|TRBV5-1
TGCGCCAGCAGCTTAAAGGGGGCTTTCTATGGCTACACCTTC
CASSLKGAFYGYTF
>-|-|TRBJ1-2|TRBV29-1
TGCAGCACGCCGGGGTCAGGCTATGGCTACACCTTC
CSTPGSGYGYTF
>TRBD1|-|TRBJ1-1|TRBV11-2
TGTGCCAGCAGCTTAGTTGCGGGACAGATGAACACTGAAGCTTTCTTT
CASSLVAGQMNTEAFF
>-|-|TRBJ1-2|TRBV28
TGTGCCAGCAGTTTAAACAGGAACCAACGTGGTGGCTACACCTTC
CASSLNRNQRGGYTF
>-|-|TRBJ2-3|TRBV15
TGTGCCACCAGCAGAGAATGGGGGGGCACAGATACGCAGTATTTT
CATSREWGGTDTQYF
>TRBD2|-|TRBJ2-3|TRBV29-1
TGCAGCGCCGCCGGGACTAGCGGGGAGCCTCTTACGCAGTATTTT
CSAAGTSGEPLTQYF
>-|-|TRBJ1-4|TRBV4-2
TGTGCCAGCAGCCAAAGTTCCTTCAGGTCAACTAATGAAAAACTGTTTTTT
CASSQSSFRSTNEKLFF
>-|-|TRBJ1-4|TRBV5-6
TGTGCCAGCAGCCCCTCCCTCCGGACAGTTACAACTAATGAAAAACTGTTTTTT
CASSPSLRTVTTNEKLFF
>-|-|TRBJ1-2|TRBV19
TGTGCCAGTAGTATGAGTCCAGGGCGAAATAACTATGGCTACACCTTC
CASSMSPGRNNYGYTF
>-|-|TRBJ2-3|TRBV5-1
TGCGCCAGCAGCTTGGCAAGCGCCACAGATACGCAGTATTTT
CASSLASATDTQYF
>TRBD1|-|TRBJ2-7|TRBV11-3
TGTGCCAGCAGCTTAAGAGACAGGGGGTACTACGAGCAGTACTTC
CASSLRDRGYYEQYF
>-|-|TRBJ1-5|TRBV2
TGTGCCAGCATGGTGACGGGGGGTAGTCAGCCCCAGCATTTT
CASMVTGGSQPQHF
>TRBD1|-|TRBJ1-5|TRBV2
TGTGCCAGCAGTCCGGACAGGGTCGGTCAGCCCCAGCATTTT
CASSPDRVGQPQHF
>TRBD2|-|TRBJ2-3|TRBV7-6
TGTGCCAGCAGCTTGGTAGCGGGGGGTGTAGATACGCAGTATTTT
CASSLVAGGVDTQYF
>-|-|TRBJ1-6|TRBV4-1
TGCGCCAGCAGCCAAGACTACAGCTCACCCCTCCACTTT
CASSQDYSSPLHF
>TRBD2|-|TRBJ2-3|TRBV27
TGTGCCAGCGGATGGCGGGGGAGCACAGATACGCAGTATTTT
CASGWRGSTDTQYF
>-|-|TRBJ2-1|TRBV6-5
TGTGCCAGCAGCACAGCACAGTACAATGAGCAGTTCTTC
CASSTAQYNEQFF
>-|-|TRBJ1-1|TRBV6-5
TGTGCCAGCAGTTACTCGGCGGCAGGGGACACTGAAGCTTTCTTT
CASSYSAAGDTEAFF
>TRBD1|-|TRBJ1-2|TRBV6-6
TGTGCCAGCATTAACTCCGGGACAGGGGAGTATGGCTACACCTTC
CASINSGTGEYGYTF
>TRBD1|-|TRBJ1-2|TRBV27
TGTGCCAGCAGTTTCTTCGGACAGGGCGGCTACACCTTC
CASSFFGQGGYTF
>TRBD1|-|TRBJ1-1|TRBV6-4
TGTGCCAGCAGTGACCCTAATAATAGGGACAGGGGCAAGAACACTGAAGCTTTCTTT
CASSDPNNRDRGKNTEAFF
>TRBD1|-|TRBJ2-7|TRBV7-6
TGTGCCAGCAGCTTCCTGAACCGGGACAGGGGCTACGAGCAGTACTTC
CASSFLNRDRGYEQYF
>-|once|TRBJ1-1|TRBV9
TGTGCCAGCAGCGTAGGGAAGGGGCGGACTGAAGCTTTCTTT
CASSVGKGRTEAFF
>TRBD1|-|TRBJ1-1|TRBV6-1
TGTGCCAGCAGTCTAATACAGGGGACTGAAGCTTTCTTT
CASSLIQGTEAFF
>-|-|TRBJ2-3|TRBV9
TGTGCCAGCAGCTCGGGACACATCTATAACACAGATACGCAGTATTTT
CASSSGHIYNTDTQYF
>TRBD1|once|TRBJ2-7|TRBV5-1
TGCGCCAGCAGCTTGGGGACAGGGCGATACGAGCAGTACTTC
CASSLGTGRYEQYF
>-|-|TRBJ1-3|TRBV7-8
TGTGCCAGCAGCTTGAAACGGACAGCCTTTACACCTCACTCTGGAAACACCATATATTTT
CASSLKRTAFTPHSGNTIYF
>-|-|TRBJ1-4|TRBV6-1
TGTGCCAGCATCGAGGGGGAGACAGGAAAACTGTTTTTT
CASIEGETGKLFF
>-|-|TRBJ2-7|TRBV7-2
TGTGCCAGCAGCTTAGTGGGGCCCTACGAGCAGTACTTC
CASSLVGPYEQYF
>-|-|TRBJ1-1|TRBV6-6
TGTGCCAGCAGAACCTCAGGGGACACTGAAGCTTTCTTT
CASRTSGDTEAFF
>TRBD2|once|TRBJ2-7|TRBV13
TGTGCCAGCAGCTTAGACTTACTAGCGGGGTCCTACGAGCAGTACTTC
CASSLDLLAGSYEQYF
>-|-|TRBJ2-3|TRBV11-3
TGTGCCAGCAGCTACAGGGGCACAGATACGCAGTATTTT
CASSYRGTDTQYF
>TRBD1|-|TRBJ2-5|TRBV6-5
TGTGCCAGCATTTCTGGGACAGGGCGCGGAGGGACCCAGTACTTC
CASISGTGRGGTQYF
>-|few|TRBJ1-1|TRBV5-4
TGTGCCAGCAGCCGAGCGCCGGGGGGCGATGGGAAAGCTTTCTTT
CASSRAPGGDGKAFF
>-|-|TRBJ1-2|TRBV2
TGTGCCAGCAGTGTTGGAGGGCAAAAGGGGTTTGGCTACACCTTC
CASSVGGQKGFGYTF
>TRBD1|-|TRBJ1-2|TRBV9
TGTGCCAGCAGCGACACTCAGGGGGCCATGGTAGGCTACACCTTC
CASSDTQGAMVGYTF
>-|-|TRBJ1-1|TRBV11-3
TGTGCCAGCAGCTTTTTTTTCCGGAATTCGATCGACAACAGGGATGCAGCTTTCTTT
CASSFFFRNSIDNRDAAFF
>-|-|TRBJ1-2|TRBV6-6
TGTGCCAGCAGTTACTCAGGGGCCAGAACCAGTGGCTACACCTTC
CASSYSGARTSGYTF